This T cell receptor (beta chain) was identified during a study of T-cell reconstitution after alpha-beta-depleted transplantation in children. Unique molecular identifiers were incorporated when the TCRbeta library was constructed. TCRdb processed the PCR reads anew with MiXCR; each CDR3 protein has one entry. Found here are approximately 82,000 distinct CDR3 sequences, around 18% of them singletons; the top ten hold 50% to 65%. Study-wide results and limits: T-cell counts and diversity were attributed mostly to newly produced T cells one year after transplant. About two months after transplant, alpha-beta T cells reportedly came from several hundred expanded graft clones. In some patients, recipient T cells and intrathymic progenitors surviving conditioning explained high day-60 diversity.

Germline CDR1 and CDR2: SEHNR and FQNEAQ (reference sequence). The CDR3 is 13 residues long. V lost 0 bases, J lost 5 bases, and 7 bases lay in between. On this clonotype itself: Antigen unknown.

The V call is TRBV7-9, the J call TRBJ2-5; D is unresolved. This TCR was sampled from a male patient between 2 and 15 years old who had a stem cell transplant for acute lymphoblastic leukemia, so the T cells may come from the graft donor. The sample was PBMCs, mostly from graft donor cells, taken 360 days after TCRalphabeta/CD19-depleted stem cell transplant. The CDR3 loop reads CASSLAIRETQYF. DNA of the CDR3: TGTGCCAGCAGCTTAGCGATACGGGAGACCCAGTACTTC. Supplemented by reference TRBV7-9 and TRBJ2-5, the full variable domain reads DTGVSQNPRHKITKRGQNVTFRCDPISEHNRLYWYRQTLGQGPEFLTYFQNEAQLEKSRLLSDRFSAERPKGSFSTLEIQRTEQGDSAMYLCASSLAIRETQYFGPGTRLLVL.